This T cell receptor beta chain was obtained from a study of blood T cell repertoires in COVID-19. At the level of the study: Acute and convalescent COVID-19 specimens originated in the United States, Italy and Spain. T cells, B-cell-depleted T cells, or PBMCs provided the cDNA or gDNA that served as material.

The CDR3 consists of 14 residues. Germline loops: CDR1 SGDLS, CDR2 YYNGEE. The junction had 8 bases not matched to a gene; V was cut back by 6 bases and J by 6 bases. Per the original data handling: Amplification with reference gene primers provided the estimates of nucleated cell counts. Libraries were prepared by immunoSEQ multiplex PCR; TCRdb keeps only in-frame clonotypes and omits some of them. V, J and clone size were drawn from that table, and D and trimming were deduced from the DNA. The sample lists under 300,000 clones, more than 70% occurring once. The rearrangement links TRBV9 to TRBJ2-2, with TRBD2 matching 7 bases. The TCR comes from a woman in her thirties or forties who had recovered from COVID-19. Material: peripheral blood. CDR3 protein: CASTGGRDSGELFF. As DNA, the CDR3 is TGTGCCAGCACTGGAGGGAGGGACTCCGGGGAGCTGTTTTTT.